The 9 T cell receptor beta chains below come from one sample, sequenced in a study of shared T cell receptors in the human thymus. Using immunoSEQ multiplex PCR, the repertoire was profiled, and TCRdb retains in-frame clones only, with some absent. Altogether hundreds of thousands of clones are present, more than 75% being singletons, with the ten largest covering more than 0.01%. These records were also assigned to another study, of human thymus T cells.

The source material was thymocytes. Receptors originate from a boy in the first two years of life with a congenital heart defect.

The V call is TRBV5-4, the J call TRBJ2-2, with D perhaps TRBD1 (5 bases). The CDR3 is 14 residues long. V was pared by 3 bases and J by 5 bases, with 11 bases between. CDR1 and CDR2 (germline): SGHNT, YYREEE (reference sequence). The CDR3 here is CASSYGQGTGELFF. CDR3 DNA sequence: TGTGCCAGCAGCTACGGTCAGGGAACCGGGGAGCTGTTTTTT.

The rearrangement links TRBV27 to TRBJ1-5, with TRBD1 as a possible D gene (6 bases). Germline V gene lookup returns CDR1 MNHEY and CDR2 SMNVEV (reference sequence). Deletions cut 2 bases from V and 3 bases from J, with 11 bases between. This CDR3 has 15 residues. The CDR3 bases are TGTGCCAGCAGTTTAAGGGGGGGTTACAATCAGCCCCAGCATTTT. This translates into CASSLRGGYNQPQHF.

This clone has just one count. This chain joins TRBV29-1 and TRBJ1-4, with 8 nucleotides matching TRBD1. The V segment lost 4 bases and the J segment 4 bases; nucleotides outside the gene matches: 8. The CDR3 consists of 15 residues. Germline V gives CDR1 SQVTM, CDR2 ANQGSEA. The CDR3 bases are TGCAGCGTTGGGTCCCGGACAGGGAATAATGAAAAACTGTTTTTT. It specifies CSVGSRTGNNEKLFF.

In this sample, this clone turned up once. V usage is TRBV9 and J usage is TRBJ2-7; possible D gene TRBD1, 5 bases. The CDR3 is 15 amino acids. The V end was cut by 0 bases, the J end by 2 bases, with 12 bases between. CDR1 is SGDLS and CDR2 is YYNGEE in the germline V gene. The CDR3 spells CASSVAGNRTYEQYF. The CDR3 region has the DNA TGTGCCAGCAGCGTAGCAGGGAACCGCACCTACGAGCAGTACTTC.

V usage is TRBV29-1 and J usage is TRBJ2-5; tentatively, D is TRBD2 (5 bases). Germline CDR1 SQVTM, CDR2 ANQGSEA. This CDR3 contains 13 residues. The V and J ends lost 5 bases and 4 bases respectively, with 14 bases between them. The CDR3: CSVKDPRGETQYF. CDR3 DNA sequence: TGCAGCGTTAAGGACCCCCGGGGAGAGACCCAGTACTTC.

The gene calls are TRBV10-3 and TRBJ2-7; D gene uncertain. The germline gives CDR1 ENHRY, CDR2 SYGVKD. The CDR3 runs 12 residues. V was trimmed by 1 base and J by 3 bases, leaving 4 bases between them. The CDR3 sequence is CAISELNYEQYF. The CDR3 nucleotides are TGTGCCATCAGTGAGTTAAACTACGAGCAGTACTTC.

The chain recombines TRBV6-1 with TRBJ2-2, with D possibly TRBD1 on 6 matching bases. In germline, CDR1 is MNHNS, CDR2 SASEGT. The CDR3 contains 15 residues. Trimming took 6 bases from V and 7 from J, leaving 18 bases between them. This chain's CDR3 is CASRGFGQSIGELFF. The DNA of the CDR3 is TGTGCCAGCAGGGGATTTGGACAGAGCATCGGGGAGCTGTTTTTT.

The chain employs TRBV30 and TRBJ2-5; tentatively, D is TRBD2 (6 bases). The CDR3 runs 15 residues. The ends were cut back, 5 bases at V and 4 bases at J, with 20 bases in the middle. Germline loops: CDR1 GTSNPN, CDR2 SVGIG (reference sequence). CDR3 nucleotides: TGTGCCTGGTTTGTGGGGGAGGAAGTTACAGAGACCCAGTACTTC. This sequence encodes CAWFVGEEVTETQYF.

The chain uses TRBV5-1 and TRBJ2-5; 9 nucleotides agree with TRBD2. The CDR3 has 15 amino acids. Germline V lookup: CDR1 SGHRS, CDR2 YFSETQ. The V gene end was trimmed by 6 bases and the J gene end by 4 bases; junction bases not matched to a gene: 10. Written as DNA, the CDR3 is TGCGCCAGCATTAGAGCGGGAGGTGTCCCAGAGACCCAGTACTTC. It specifies CASIRAGGVPETQYF.